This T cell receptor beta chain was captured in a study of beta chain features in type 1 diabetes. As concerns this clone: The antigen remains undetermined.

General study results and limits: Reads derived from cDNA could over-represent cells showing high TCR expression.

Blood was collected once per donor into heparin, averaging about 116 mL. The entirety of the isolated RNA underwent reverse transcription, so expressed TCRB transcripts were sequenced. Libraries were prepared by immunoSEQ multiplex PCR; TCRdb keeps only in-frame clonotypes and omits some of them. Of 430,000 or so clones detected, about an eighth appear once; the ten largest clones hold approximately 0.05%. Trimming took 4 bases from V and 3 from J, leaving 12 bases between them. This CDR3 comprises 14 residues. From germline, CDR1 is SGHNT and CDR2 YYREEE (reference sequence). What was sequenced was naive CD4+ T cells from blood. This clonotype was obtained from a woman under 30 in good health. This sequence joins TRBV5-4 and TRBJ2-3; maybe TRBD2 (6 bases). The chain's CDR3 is CASSLRLVTDTQYF. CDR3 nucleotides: TGTGCCAGCAGCCTTAGACTAGTTACAGATACGCAGTATTTT.